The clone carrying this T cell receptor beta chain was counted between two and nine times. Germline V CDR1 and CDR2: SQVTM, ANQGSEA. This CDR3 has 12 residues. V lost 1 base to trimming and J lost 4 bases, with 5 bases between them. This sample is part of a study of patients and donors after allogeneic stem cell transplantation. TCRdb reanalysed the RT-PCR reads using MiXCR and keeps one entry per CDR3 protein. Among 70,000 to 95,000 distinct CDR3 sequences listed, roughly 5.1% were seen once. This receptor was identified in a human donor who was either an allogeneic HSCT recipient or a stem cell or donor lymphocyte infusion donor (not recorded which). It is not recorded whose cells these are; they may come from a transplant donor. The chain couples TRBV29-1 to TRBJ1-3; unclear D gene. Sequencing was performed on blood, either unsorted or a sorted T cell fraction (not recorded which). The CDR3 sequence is CSVEGGGNTIYF. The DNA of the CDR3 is TGCAGCGTTGAAGGAGGAGGAAACACCATATATTTT.